This T cell receptor beta chain was recorded in a study of cytomegalovirus exposure and HLA in healthy donors. V shed 9 bases, J shed 4 bases, and the junction held 8 bases outside the gene matches. CDR1 and CDR2 (germline): MNHNS, SASEGT. This CDR3 contains 14 residues. This clone was detected a few times. This PCR relied on a set of 60 Vbeta primers and 13 Jbeta primers. Profiled with immunoSEQ multiplex PCR; TCRdb holds only in-frame clones, not every one. The sample has about 180,000 clones; around 80% are singletons. The sample was PBMCs. J is TRBJ2-7 and V is TRBV6-1; TRBD1 matches at 11 bases. This TCR was sampled from a male donor in good health and CMV-seronegative. The CDR3 loop is CASTYGTGGYEQYF. The CDR3 bases are TGTGCCAGTACCTACGGGACAGGGGGTTACGAGCAGTACTTC.